These T cell receptor beta chains were read from a single sample in a study of CD8+ T cells in alopecia areata. TCRdb's table, derived via immunoSEQ multiplex PCR, lists solely in-frame clones and lacks some. The sample shows some 200,000 clones, roughly 64% of them seen only once. Sample: CD4+ T cells sorted from blood, taken at week 24, from a patient treated with tofacitinib. These receptors were taken from a human donor with alopecia areata. The CDR3 runs from the conserved cysteine through the conserved F or W. The order of the fields is V gene, D gene, J gene, clone size, CDR3 protein, CDR3 DNA. D genes are given only for firm matches. Some rows have no size entry. The others give once, few or many, or a class for an expanded clone.

v_gene: TRBV5-6; d_gene: TRBD2; j_gene: TRBJ2-2; abundance: -; CDR3aa: CASSLGLAGVTGELFF; CDR3nt: TGTGCCAGCAGCTTGGGACTAGCGGGAGTAACCGGGGAGCTGTTTTTT
v_gene: TRBV2; d_gene: TRBD1; j_gene: TRBJ2-3; abundance: -; CDR3aa: CASKLRGTGSTDTQYF; CDR3nt: TGTGCCAGCAAGCTTCGCGGGACAGGAAGCACAGATACGCAGTATTTT
v_gene: TRBV29-1; d_gene: -; j_gene: TRBJ2-3; abundance: -; CDR3aa: CSVGERLTDTQYF; CDR3nt: TGCAGCGTTGGAGAGAGACTCACAGATACGCAGTATTTT
v_gene: TRBV5-1; d_gene: TRBD2; j_gene: TRBJ2-1; abundance: few; CDR3aa: CASSPRTSGEQFF; CDR3nt: TGCGCCAGCAGCCCGAGGACTAGCGGTGAGCAGTTCTTC
v_gene: TRBV29-1; d_gene: -; j_gene: TRBJ2-3; abundance: few; CDR3aa: CSFTDTQYF; CDR3nt: TGCAGCTTCACAGATACGCAGTATTTT
v_gene: TRBV10-3; d_gene: -; j_gene: TRBJ2-6; abundance: -; CDR3aa: CAISDPRRPSGANVLTF; CDR3nt: TGTGCCATCAGTGACCCGCGGCGGCCCTCTGGGGCCAACGTCCTGACTTTC
v_gene: TRBV5-6; d_gene: TRBD1; j_gene: TRBJ1-2; abundance: -; CDR3aa: CASSARQGDGYTF; CDR3nt: TGTGCCAGCAGCGCAAGACAGGGGGACGGCTACACCTTC
v_gene: TRBV27; d_gene: -; j_gene: TRBJ2-7; abundance: -; CDR3aa: CASSLTELTTYEQYF; CDR3nt: TGTGCCAGCAGTTTGACCGAGCTTACTACCTACGAGCAGTACTTC
v_gene: TRBV9; d_gene: -; j_gene: TRBJ2-1; abundance: -; CDR3aa: CASSETAALTNEQFF; CDR3nt: TGTGCCAGCAGCGAGACGGCGGCCCTTACCAATGAGCAGTTCTTC
v_gene: TRBV5-4; d_gene: -; j_gene: TRBJ1-2; abundance: -; CDR3aa: CASSLASTGYGYTF; CDR3nt: TGTGCCAGCAGCTTGGCCTCGACAGGATATGGCTACACCTTC
v_gene: TRBV30; d_gene: TRBD1; j_gene: TRBJ1-2; abundance: -; CDR3aa: CAWSSPQATGHYGYTF; CDR3nt: TGTGCCTGGAGTTCACCCCAAGCGACAGGGCACTATGGCTACACCTTC
v_gene: TRBV30; d_gene: -; j_gene: TRBJ2-7; abundance: once; CDR3aa: CAWSTRNEQYF; CDR3nt: TGTGCCTGGAGTACCAGGAACGAGCAGTACTTC
v_gene: TRBV29-1; d_gene: -; j_gene: TRBJ2-6; abundance: -; CDR3aa: CSVDSSGANVLTF; CDR3nt: TGCAGCGTAGACAGCTCTGGGGCCAACGTCCTGACTTTC
v_gene: TRBV25-1; d_gene: -; j_gene: TRBJ2-4; abundance: few; CDR3aa: CASSGSAPSNIQYF; CDR3nt: TGTGCCAGCAGTGGAAGTGCCCCCTCAAACATTCAGTACTTC
v_gene: TRBV25-1; d_gene: TRBD2; j_gene: TRBJ2-7; abundance: -; CDR3aa: CASSPLAGTYEQYF; CDR3nt: TGTGCCAGCAGCCCACTAGCGGGCACCTACGAGCAGTACTTC
v_gene: TRBV29-1; d_gene: -; j_gene: TRBJ2-7; abundance: -; CDR3aa: CSVGPRQATHEQYF; CDR3nt: TGCAGCGTTGGCCCCCGGCAGGCTACCCACGAGCAGTACTTC
v_gene: TRBV4-2; d_gene: -; j_gene: TRBJ1-6; abundance: -; CDR3aa: CASSSLGAPLHF; CDR3nt: TGTGCCAGCAGCTCCCTAGGGGCACCCCTCCACTTT
v_gene: TRBV19; d_gene: TRBD1; j_gene: TRBJ1-2; abundance: few; CDR3aa: CASRRGQGAYYGYTF; CDR3nt: TGTGCCAGTAGACGCGGACAGGGGGCATACTATGGCTACACCTTC
v_gene: TRBV2; d_gene: TRBD2; j_gene: TRBJ2-4; abundance: few; CDR3aa: CADSWEGIQYF; CDR3nt: TGTGCCGACTCGTGGGAGGGTATTCAGTACTTC
v_gene: TRBV4-3; d_gene: -; j_gene: TRBJ1-4; abundance: -; CDR3aa: CASSQSVYEKLFF; CDR3nt: TGCGCCAGCAGCCAATCCGTATACGAAAAACTGTTTTTT
v_gene: TRBV7-9; d_gene: -; j_gene: TRBJ1-5; abundance: few; CDR3aa: CASSPSDQPQHF; CDR3nt: TGTGCCAGCAGCCCCAGCGATCAGCCCCAGCATTTT
v_gene: TRBV2; d_gene: -; j_gene: TRBJ2-3; abundance: -; CDR3aa: CASSSEPPLDTQYF; CDR3nt: TGTGCCAGCAGTTCGGAACCTCCCCTAGATACGCAGTATTTT
v_gene: TRBV18; d_gene: -; j_gene: TRBJ2-3; abundance: many; CDR3aa: CASSPPGDHTDTQYF; CDR3nt: TGTGCCAGCTCACCACCAGGGGACCACACAGATACGCAGTATTTT
v_gene: TRBV10-3; d_gene: TRBD1; j_gene: TRBJ2-1; abundance: once; CDR3aa: CAISEGSGTGDDNEQFF; CDR3nt: TGCGCCATCAGTGAAGGCTCGGGGACAGGGGACGACAATGAGCAGTTCTTC
v_gene: TRBV30; d_gene: -; j_gene: TRBJ1-5; abundance: -; CDR3aa: CAWSVSTGPNQPQHF; CDR3nt: TGTGCCTGGAGTGTATCCACAGGGCCCAATCAGCCCCAGCATTTT
v_gene: TRBV2; d_gene: -; j_gene: TRBJ1-1; abundance: -; CDR3aa: CASSDRVITEAFF; CDR3nt: TGTGCCAGCAGTGATCGGGTGATCACTGAAGCTTTCTTT
v_gene: TRBV5-1; d_gene: -; j_gene: TRBJ2-6; abundance: -; CDR3aa: CANSLAGPMSGANVLTF; CDR3nt: TGCGCCAACAGCTTGGCTGGGCCAATGTCTGGGGCCAACGTCCTGACTTTC
v_gene: TRBV2; d_gene: -; j_gene: TRBJ2-3; abundance: -; CDR3aa: CASSEDGLLVGVSTDTQYF; CDR3nt: TGTGCCAGCAGTGAAGATGGACTGTTAGTCGGCGTAAGCACAGATACGCAGTATTTT
v_gene: TRBV7-8; d_gene: -; j_gene: TRBJ2-5; abundance: few; CDR3aa: CASSLRERETQYF; CDR3nt: TGTGCCAGCAGCTTAAGAGAACGAGAGACCCAGTACTTC
v_gene: TRBV6-1; d_gene: -; j_gene: TRBJ1-1; abundance: -; CDR3aa: CASSQTGRLAEAFF; CDR3nt: TGTGCCAGCAGTCAGACCGGGCGGCTCGCTGAAGCTTTCTTT
v_gene: TRBV9; d_gene: -; j_gene: TRBJ1-5; abundance: -; CDR3aa: CASSVAARQGNQPQHF; CDR3nt: TGTGCCAGCAGCGTAGCCGCGAGACAGGGCAATCAGCCCCAGCATTTT
v_gene: TRBV7-9; d_gene: -; j_gene: TRBJ2-7; abundance: -; CDR3aa: CASSQARGRYEQYF; CDR3nt: TGTGCCAGCAGCCAGGCACGCGGAAGGTACGAGCAGTACTTC
v_gene: TRBV2; d_gene: -; j_gene: TRBJ2-5; abundance: -; CDR3aa: CASRGQETQYF; CDR3nt: TGTGCCAGCAGAGGACAAGAGACCCAGTACTTC
v_gene: TRBV29-1; d_gene: -; j_gene: TRBJ1-2; abundance: few; CDR3aa: CSVQPLGIGYTF; CDR3nt: TGCAGCGTACAACCCTTGGGCATTGGCTACACCTTC
v_gene: TRBV7-9; d_gene: -; j_gene: TRBJ1-1; abundance: few; CDR3aa: CASSLSQGNTEAFF; CDR3nt: TGTGCCAGCAGCTTAAGTCAGGGGAACACTGAAGCTTTCTTT
v_gene: TRBV25-1; d_gene: -; j_gene: TRBJ2-5; abundance: -; CDR3aa: CASSYAAETQYF; CDR3nt: TGTGCCAGCAGTTACGCCGCCGAGACCCAGTACTTC
v_gene: TRBV30; d_gene: -; j_gene: TRBJ1-5; abundance: -; CDR3aa: CAWSVQWQAKDQPQHF; CDR3nt: TGTGCCTGGAGTGTACAGTGGCAGGCTAAGGATCAGCCCCAGCATTTT
v_gene: TRBV27; d_gene: -; j_gene: TRBJ1-5; abundance: -; CDR3aa: CASSSLAGASNQPQHF; CDR3nt: TGTGCCAGCAGTAGTTTAGCAGGGGCGTCCAATCAGCCCCAGCATTTT
v_gene: TRBV4-1; d_gene: TRBD2; j_gene: TRBJ2-2; abundance: -; CDR3aa: CASSRSGASNTGELFF; CDR3nt: TGCGCCAGCAGCCGTAGCGGGGCATCGAACACCGGGGAGCTGTTTTTT
v_gene: TRBV5-4; d_gene: -; j_gene: TRBJ2-5; abundance: -; CDR3aa: CASSLTDQETQYF; CDR3nt: TGTGCCAGCAGCTTGACTGACCAAGAGACCCAGTACTTC
v_gene: TRBV11-2; d_gene: -; j_gene: TRBJ2-6; abundance: few; CDR3aa: CASSLGDFGANVLTF; CDR3nt: TGTGCCAGCAGCTTAGGGGACTTTGGGGCCAACGTCCTGACTTTC
v_gene: TRBV2; d_gene: TRBD2; j_gene: TRBJ2-5; abundance: -; CDR3aa: CASSFTSGRTGETQYF; CDR3nt: TGTGCCAGCAGCTTTACTAGCGGGAGGACGGGAGAGACCCAGTACTTC
v_gene: TRBV15; d_gene: -; j_gene: TRBJ2-3; abundance: -; CDR3aa: CATSSRWGSTDTQYF; CDR3nt: TGTGCCACCAGCAGCCGCTGGGGAAGCACAGATACGCAGTATTTT
v_gene: TRBV29-1; d_gene: -; j_gene: TRBJ2-3; abundance: -; CDR3aa: CSVTSPGDTQYF; CDR3nt: TGCAGCGTCACATCGCCGGGAGATACGCAGTATTTT
v_gene: TRBV15; d_gene: -; j_gene: TRBJ2-1; abundance: -; CDR3aa: CATSRDWIGRNEQFF; CDR3nt: TGTGCCACCAGCAGAGATTGGATAGGCAGAAATGAGCAGTTCTTC
v_gene: TRBV5-5; d_gene: -; j_gene: TRBJ2-6; abundance: -; CDR3aa: CASSLEFSGANVLTF; CDR3nt: TGTGCCAGCAGCTTAGAGTTCTCTGGGGCCAACGTCCTGACTTTC
v_gene: TRBV29-1; d_gene: -; j_gene: TRBJ1-2; abundance: -; CDR3aa: CSVDQGGGYTF; CDR3nt: TGCAGCGTTGATCAAGGGGGTGGCTACACCTTC
v_gene: TRBV29-1; d_gene: -; j_gene: TRBJ2-1; abundance: -; CDR3aa: CSAGTRSYNEQFF; CDR3nt: TGCAGCGCGGGTACCCGGTCCTACAATGAGCAGTTCTTC
v_gene: TRBV30; d_gene: TRBD2; j_gene: TRBJ2-7; abundance: few; CDR3aa: CAGPGLVSPEQYF; CDR3nt: TGTGCCGGTCCGGGACTAGTCTCTCCCGAGCAGTACTTC
v_gene: TRBV14; d_gene: TRBD1; j_gene: TRBJ1-3; abundance: few; CDR3aa: CASSEDRVATGNTIYF; CDR3nt: TGTGCCAGCAGCGAAGACAGGGTGGCGACTGGAAACACCATATATTTT
v_gene: TRBV4-3; d_gene: -; j_gene: TRBJ2-5; abundance: -; CDR3aa: CASSLSLEPRETQYF; CDR3nt: TGCGCCAGCAGCCTTAGCCTGGAGCCCCGGGAGACCCAGTACTTC
v_gene: TRBV5-6; d_gene: TRBD2; j_gene: TRBJ2-3; abundance: -; CDR3aa: CASSGKTSGGAVDTQYF; CDR3nt: TGTGCCAGCAGCGGAAAGACTAGCGGGGGGGCCGTAGATACGCAGTATTTT
v_gene: TRBV9; d_gene: TRBD1; j_gene: TRBJ2-7; abundance: -; CDR3aa: CASSVRTGYEQYF; CDR3nt: TGTGCCAGCAGCGTCCGGACAGGTTACGAGCAGTACTTC
v_gene: TRBV18; d_gene: -; j_gene: TRBJ1-1; abundance: -; CDR3aa: CASSPSPGRLSGNTEAFF; CDR3nt: TGTGCCAGCTCACCAAGTCCGGGGCGATTATCGGGAAACACTGAAGCTTTCTTT